The 18 T cell receptor beta chains below come from one sample, sequenced in a study of T-cell reconstitution after alpha-beta-depleted transplantation in children. TCRbeta library construction was performed incorporating unique molecular identifiers. TCRdb recomputed calls from the PCR reads with MiXCR, one row per CDR3 protein. The data hold 300,000 to 400,000 distinct CDR3 sequences, with roughly 17% observed a single time. The source was PBMCs, mostly from graft donor cells, collected 360 days after TCRalphabeta/CD19-depleted stem cell transplant. The source of these receptors is a male patient aged 2 to 9 who had a stem cell transplant for acute lymphoblastic leukemia, so the T cells may come from the graft donor.

This clonotype was counted between two and nine times. The chain couples TRBV5-1 to TRBJ2-1, with D possibly being TRBD2 (5 bases). Trimming pared 1 base from V and 7 bases from J, leaving 18 bases between. Germline V lookup: CDR1 SGHRS, CDR2 YFSETQ. The CDR3 has 16 residues. The CDR3 protein is CASSLTGNRFSNEQFF. CDR3 coding DNA: TGCGCCAGCAGCTTGACCGGGAACAGATTTAGTAATGAGCAGTTCTTC.

The chain links TRBV13 to TRBJ1-3; TRBD1 agrees at 7 bases. The CDR3 has 17 amino acids. Germline lookup yields CDR1 PRHDT and CDR2 FYEKMQ (reference sequence). Trimming cost V 4 bases and J 0 bases; bases outside gene matches: 9. In DNA form, the CDR3 reads TGTGCCAGCAGCTCCGGACAGGATTCTCTCTCTGGAAACACCATATATTTT. This encodes CASSSGQDSLSGNTIYF.

V gene TRBV11-2 combines with J gene TRBJ2-4; D may be TRBD2 (6 bases). The CDR3 runs 19 residues. The germline gives CDR1 SGHAT, CDR2 FQNNGV. V lost 0 bases to trimming and J lost 1 base, with 19 bases between them. CDR3 region: CASSLERDSGDVAKNIQYF. In DNA form, the CDR3 reads TGTGCCAGCAGCTTAGAGCGAGACTCGGGGGATGTGGCCAAAAACATTCAGTACTTC.

There are a few counts of this clonotype. The V gene is TRBV12-3 or TRBV12-4, the J gene TRBJ1-1; D remains unclear. The CDR3 length is 14 residues. The V end lost 5 bases, the J end lost 0 bases, and 10 bases lay between the germline ends. CDR3 loop: CASSEPGLNTEAFF. For the CDR3, the DNA is TGTGCCAGCAGTGAACCGGGTCTGAACACTGAAGCTTTCTTT.

J is TRBJ2-3 and V is TRBV9; 11 bases match TRBD2. V was pared by 3 bases and J by 2 bases, with 8 bases of the junction left unmatched. In germline, CDR1 is SGDLS, CDR2 YYNGEE. This CDR3 spans 17 amino acids. The CDR3 nucleotides are TGTGCCAGCAGCGCCGGACTAGCGGGTCTACCCACAGATACGCAGTATTTT. Encoded protein: CASSAGLAGLPTDTQYF.

This clonotype was counted many times. This chain joins TRBV4-3 and TRBJ2-3; possible D gene TRBD2, 6 bases. CDR1 and CDR2 (germline): LGHNA, YSLEER. The CDR3 is made up of 19 amino acids. Trimming removed 1 base at V and 2 bases at J, with 22 bases between. The CDR3 spells CASSQVGRGGLTVTDTQYF. The DNA of the CDR3 is TGCGCCAGCAGCCAAGTAGGTCGTGGGGGACTCACTGTCACAGATACGCAGTATTTT.

The V call is TRBV12-3 or TRBV12-4, the J call TRBJ1-1; possibly TRBD1 for D (6 bases). Trimming stripped 1 base from V and 7 bases from J, with 13 bases between. The CDR3 has 14 amino acids. The CDR3 region has the DNA TGTGCCAGCAGTTTAGTGGGGGGCCCCGGTGAAGCTTTCTTT. Its protein product is CASSLVGGPGEAFF.

CDR3 loop: CSVDSLEGPQETQYF. The CDR3 coding sequence is TGCAGCGTTGATAGTTTGGAGGGGCCCCAAGAGACCCAGTACTTC. The chain couples TRBV29-1 to TRBJ2-5; D is possibly TRBD2 (6 bases). The CDR3 is made up of 15 amino acids. CDR1 and CDR2 from the germline V gene are SQVTM and ANQGSEA. V was clipped by 3 bases and J by 1 base, with 15 bases between them.

The chain joins TRBV10-3 to TRBJ2-6, with a possible D match to TRBD1 (5 bases). The germline V gene has CDR1 ENHRY and CDR2 SYGVKD. Deletions cut 4 bases from V and 0 bases from J, with 13 bases between. CDR3 size: 17 residues. The CDR3 region has the DNA TGTGCCATCAGTGGCGTCAGGGCGAGCTCTGGGGCCAACGTCCTGACTTTC. As protein: CAISGVRASSGANVLTF.

The rearrangement joins TRBV28 to TRBJ2-7; D is possibly TRBD1 (6 bases). Germline-derived CDR1 and CDR2 are MDHEN and SYDVKM. The CDR3 spans 16 residues. V lost 10 bases to trimming and J lost 4 bases, with 26 bases between them. CDR3 in amino acids: CATALPTRQAVYEQYF. For the CDR3, the DNA is TGTGCCACCGCCCTCCCGACCAGACAGGCCGTGTACGAGCAGTACTTC.

This clonotype was recorded many times. V gene TRBV12-3 or TRBV12-4 combines with J gene TRBJ2-5; D might be TRBD2 (5 bases). CDR3 length: 14 residues. V lost 0 bases and J 5 bases, leaving 10 bases between the germline ends. CDR3: CASSLAGGWETQYF. Written as DNA, the CDR3 is TGTGCCAGCAGTTTAGCCGGCGGGTGGGAGACCCAGTACTTC.

This clonotype has a handful of counts. The rearrangement uses TRBV3-1 and TRBJ1-5; 10 bases map to TRBD1. Germline CDR1 reads LGHDT; CDR2 reads YNNKEL (reference sequence). The CDR3 is 15 amino acids. V lost 5 bases, J lost 2 bases, and 3 bases stayed unmatched. CDR3 region: CASSAGTGGNQPQHF. DNA of the CDR3: TGTGCCAGCAGCGCCGGGACAGGGGGCAATCAGCCCCAGCATTTT.

The rearrangement uses TRBV5-6 and TRBJ1-4; D is undetermined. Looked up from germline, CDR1 is SGHDT and CDR2 is YYEEEE. V lost 1 base and J lost 7, with 8 bases in between. This CDR3 comprises 13 residues. CDR3 DNA sequence: TGTGCCAGCAGCTTGTGGGGAGGTGAAAAACTGTTTTTT. This encodes CASSLWGGEKLFF.

This clonotype has a count of ten or more. V usage is TRBV29-1 and J usage is TRBJ1-2, with D perhaps matching TRBD1 (6 bases). Looked up from germline, CDR1 is SQVTM and CDR2 is ANQGSEA. The V end lost 6 bases, the J end lost 5 bases, and 19 bases lay between the germline ends. The CDR3 length is 14 residues. The CDR3 is CSVDRDMSSYGYTF. The CDR3 coding sequence is TGCAGCGTAGACCGGGACATGAGTTCTTATGGCTACACCTTC.

The sample holds many counts of this clonotype. The rearrangement links TRBV28 to TRBJ2-7; 7 bases match TRBD2. CDR1 and CDR2 from the germline V gene are MDHEN and SYDVKM. V gave up 5 bases and J gave up 2 bases; unmatched junction bases: 12. This CDR3 region has 16 residues. For the CDR3, the DNA is TGTGCCAGCAGTCCAGAAGCGGGACTTTCACCCTACGAGCAGTACTTC. Its translation is CASSPEAGLSPYEQYF.

The chain's CDR3 is CASSFQQGWDTEAFF. For the CDR3, the DNA is TGTGCCAGCAGTTTTCAACAGGGGTGGGACACTGAAGCTTTCTTT. The chain combines TRBV27 with TRBJ1-1, with 7 nucleotides matching TRBD1. From germline, CDR1 is MNHEY and CDR2 SMNVEV (reference sequence). This CDR3 comprises 15 residues. Trimming removed 3 bases from V and 3 bases from J; junction bases left unmatched: 7.

In this sample, this clonotype turned up many times. CDR3 bases: TGTGCCAGCAGCTTAGCGCCTAGCGGCAGTGTCTACGAGCAGTACTTC. Translation gives CASSLAPSGSVYEQYF. The chain couples TRBV7-2 to TRBJ2-7; 7 bases are a match to TRBD2. V was pared by 0 bases and J by 3 bases, with 8 bases of the junction left unmatched. Germline CDR1 is SGHTA and CDR2 is FQGNSA. This CDR3 has 16 residues. Using reference TRBV7-2 and TRBJ2-7 for the parts outside the CDR3, the full variable domain is GAGVSQSPSNKVTEKGKDVELRCDPISGHTALYWYRQSLGQGLEFLIYFQGNSAPDKSGLPSDRFSAERTGGSVSTLTIQRTQQEDSAVYLCASSLAPSGSVYEQYFGPGTRLTVT.

The chain links TRBV11-1 to TRBJ2-7; 11 nucleotides align to TRBD2. Germline V gene sequence: CDR1 SGHAT, CDR2 FQDESV (reference sequence). CDR3 size: 18 residues. The J segment lost 0 bases and the V segment lost 0 bases, leaving 7 bases of the junction unmatched. The CDR3 sequence is CASSLAGTSGLYSYEQYF. The CDR3 DNA reads TGTGCCAGCAGCTTAGCCGGGACTAGCGGTCTCTACTCCTACGAGCAGTACTTC. The full variable domain, with the rest looked up from reference TRBV11-1 and TRBJ2-7, is EAEVAQSPRYKITEKSQAVAFWCDPISGHATLYWYRQILGQGPELLVQFQDESVVDDSQLPKDRFSAERLKGVDSTLKIQPAELGDSAMYLCASSLAGTSGLYSYEQYFGPGTRLTVT.